This entry concerns a single T cell receptor beta chain. Its antigen remains unknown. The DNA input per sorted-subset replicate PCR was 200 to 250 ng, corresponding to some 30,000 T cell genomes. Sequenced by immunoSEQ multiplex PCR; TCRdb stores in-frame clones only, minus some. The sample records some 2,100,000 clones, more than 85% being singletons. This CDR3 is 15 amino acids long. V lost 1 base and J lost 11; bases outside the gene matches: 13. Looked up from germline, CDR1 is MNHEY and CDR2 is SMNVEV (reference sequence). CD45RO-negative cells were positively selected for CCR7, leaving out terminally differentiated effector memory CD45RA+ cells. The data belong to a study of shared clonotypes between healthy human individuals. Study conclusions and caveats: Larger estimated richness was generally recorded for naive subsets relative to memory subsets.

The V gene is TRBV27, the J gene TRBJ2-5; 7 bases map to TRBD1. The TCR was taken from a young man in good health. Some clones in this sample may be carry-over from other donors' samples. What was sequenced was naive CD8+ T cells from PBMCs. This CDR3 is CASSLWAGGTNFQYF. The CDR3 coding sequence is TGTGCCAGCAGTTTATGGGCAGGGGGTACAAATTTTCAGTACTTC.